The TCR beta chain described here comes from a study of early T cells in non-severe SARS-CoV-2 infection. CDR3 length: 15 amino acids. J lost 1 base, V lost 6 bases, and 3 bases had no gene match. The germline V gene has CDR1 DFQATT and CDR2 SNEGSKA (reference sequence). This clonotype was counted ten times or more. What it binds is not known. TCRdb reprocessed the 5' RACE reads with MiXCR, giving one entry per CDR3 protein. The sample has tens of thousands of distinct CDR3 sequences, more than 4.5% seen once. The study, taken as a whole, reports: Reliance on VDJdb matching favored anti-spike CD8 responses; private and CD4 specificities were missed.

J is TRBJ2-1 and V is TRBV20-1, with 13 bases fitting TRBD2. This TCR derives from an adult who was a healthcare worker with PCR-confirmed SARS-CoV-2 infection or an uninfected control (not recorded which). The material was whole blood, obtained at baseline. The CDR3 region has the DNA TGCAGTGCCGAGGGACTAGCGGGATCCTACAATGAGCAGTTCTTC. Translation gives CSAEGLAGSYNEQFF.